Following are 25 T cell receptor beta chains from one sample sequenced in a study of T cell responses to AZD1222 COVID-19 vaccine. Sequenced by immunoSEQ multiplex PCR; TCRdb stores in-frame clones only, minus some. There are 120,000 to 150,000 clones in the sample; about 90% occur only once, and over 3% lies in the top ten. This material consisted of peripheral blood, taken 28 days after the second AZD1222 dose. The receptors shown here come from an adult who received the AZD1222 COVID-19 vaccine.

CDR3 residues: CASSETGASYGYTF. Written as DNA, the CDR3 is TGTGCCAGCAGTGAAACAGGGGCAAGCTATGGCTACACCTTC. The J gene is TRBJ1-2, the V gene TRBV2; TRBD1 matches 7 bases. This CDR3 contains 14 residues. Germline V gives CDR1 SNHLY, CDR2 FYNNEI. The V and J ends lost 2 bases and 4 bases, in that order; junction bases with no gene match: 4.

The chain employs TRBV19 and TRBJ2-5; D might be TRBD2 (6 bases). V was shortened by 5 bases and J by 13 bases, with 20 bases between the two germline ends. The CDR3 spans 13 residues. The germline V gene encodes CDR1 LNHDA and CDR2 SQIVND (reference sequence). The CDR3 reads CASSPRPGGVPYF. CDR3 nucleotides: TGTGCCAGTAGTCCTCGGCCCGGGGGAGTTCCGTACTTC.

The V and J genes are TRBV28 and TRBJ2-7; 11 nucleotides agree with TRBD2. Germline CDR1 is MDHEN and CDR2 is SYDVKM. V shed 6 bases, J shed 2 bases, and the junction held 6 bases outside the gene matches. This CDR3 is 15 amino acids long. The chain's CDR3 is CASRQRLAGPYEQYF. For the CDR3, the DNA is TGTGCCAGCAGGCAACGACTAGCGGGGCCCTACGAGCAGTACTTC.

This chain uses TRBV4-1 with TRBJ2-7, with TRBD1 identical over 7 bases. The germline CDR1 and CDR2 sequences are MGHRA and YSYEKL. This CDR3 spans 16 amino acids. Losses at the gene ends were 6 bases for V and 3 bases for J; bases not matched to a gene: 14. The CDR3 nucleotides are TGCGCCAGCAGTTCTGACAGGGACCTCGTGATCTACGAGCAGTACTTC. Encoded protein: CASSSDRDLVIYEQYF.

In this sample, this clone turned up once. The gene calls are TRBV7-9 and TRBJ1-1; 12 bases match TRBD1. CDR3 length: 17 amino acids. Germline trimming cut 5 bases from V and 1 base from J; bases unmatched to any gene: 8. The V gene's germline CDR1 is SEHNR and CDR2 FQNEAQ (reference sequence). The CDR3 protein is CASSDGTGGEKNTEAFF. The CDR3 DNA reads as TGTGCCAGCAGCGACGGGACAGGGGGCGAAAAGAACACTGAAGCTTTCTTT.

This chain joins TRBV12-3 or TRBV12-4 and TRBJ1-2; no clear D. The V end was cut by 3 bases, the J end by 6 bases, with 11 bases between. The CDR3 spans 13 residues. The CDR3 coding sequence is TGTGCCAGCAGTTTTGGGGTGAGCGATGGCTACACCTTC. Its protein is CASSFGVSDGYTF.

V and J are TRBV15 and TRBJ1-4; TRBD1 agrees at 7 bases. Trimming removed 1 base from V and 12 bases from J; junction bases left unmatched: 14. The CDR3 contains 16 residues. The germline CDR1 and CDR2 sequences are LNHNV and YYDKDF (reference sequence). This CDR3 reads CATSRGTGLPLGELFF. The CDR3 DNA follows: TGTGCCACCAGCAGAGGGACAGGACTCCCTTTGGGAGAACTGTTTTTT. The entire variable domain, with the rest obtained from reference TRBV15 and TRBJ1-4, is as follows: DAMVIQNPRYQVTQFGKPVTLSCSQTLNHNVMYWYQQKSSQAPKLLFHYYDKDFNNEADTPDNFQSRRPNTSFCFLDIRSPGLGDTAMYLCATSRGTGLPLGELFFGSGTQLSVL.

J is TRBJ1-1 and V is TRBV7-8; D call uncertain. CDR3 length: 12 residues. V was shortened by 5 bases and J by 1 base, with 5 bases between the two germline ends. Germline values: CDR1 SGHVS, CDR2 FQNEAQ. CDR3 residues: CASSPENTEAFF. CDR3 sequence (DNA): TGTGCCAGCAGCCCCGAGAACACTGAAGCTTTCTTT.

This clone showed up just once. The chain employs TRBV7-8 and TRBJ2-3; 14 bases are a match to TRBD2. The V and J ends lost 5 bases and 8 bases, in that order; junction bases with no gene match: 12. The CDR3 contains 17 residues. Per germline, CDR1 SGHVS and CDR2 FQNEAQ. The CDR3 DNA reads as TGTGCCAGCAGCCTAGGGACTAGCGGGAGCAGCCCGTTTACGCAGTATTTT. Protein product: CASSLGTSGSSPFTQYF.

This clone was observed a single time. V and J are TRBV4-3 and TRBJ1-2, with D uncertain. The germline CDR1 and CDR2 sequences are LGHNA and YSLEER. V lost 0 bases, J lost 1 base, and 9 bases lay in between. The CDR3 is 15 residues long. For the CDR3, the DNA is TGCGCCAGCAGCCAAGATGCGAATTTTAACTATGGCTACACCTTC. This translates into CASSQDANFNYGYTF.

V and J are TRBV9 and TRBJ2-2; D possibly matches TRBD1 or TRBD2 (5 bases each). The CDR3 extends over 14 amino acids. Germline V gives CDR1 SGDLS, CDR2 YYNGEE. With 3 bases removed from V and 5 bases from J, the gap between germline ends came to 11 bases. CDR3 residues: CASSGGVYTGELFF. CDR3 sequence (DNA): TGTGCCAGCAGCGGAGGGGTTTATACCGGGGAGCTGTTTTTT.

V is TRBV5-7 and J is TRBJ1-5, with unresolved D. TRBV5-7 falls under the ORF class, with uncertain function. The CDR3 contains 13 residues. V lost 7 bases, J lost 6 bases, and 14 bases lay in between. The CDR3 protein is CASGRRGSQPQHF. In nucleotides, the CDR3 is TGTGCCAGCGGACGTCGGGGTTCTCAGCCCCAGCATTTT.

A single count supports this clone. This rearrangement joins TRBV20-1 to TRBJ2-1; D remains ambiguous. The germline gives CDR1 DFQATT, CDR2 SNEGSKA (reference sequence). V gave up 3 bases and J gave up 4 bases, with 4 bases separating them. The CDR3 is 11 residues long. The CDR3 region is CSASNYNEQFF. The CDR3 nucleotides are TGCAGTGCTAGTAATTACAATGAGCAGTTCTTC.

This clone came up once. V usage is TRBV18 and J usage is TRBJ1-2, with D possibly being TRBD1 (6 bases). The CDR3 spans 14 residues. Germline V lookup: CDR1 KGHSH, CDR2 LQKENI. V was cut by 3 bases and J by 2 bases, with 10 bases left in between. The CDR3 spells CASSPWTENYGYTF. The CDR3 DNA reads TGTGCCAGCTCACCTTGGACAGAGAACTATGGCTACACCTTC.

The chain combines TRBV24-1 with TRBJ1-5; D gene uncertain. The V and J ends lost 9 bases and 8 bases respectively, with 7 bases between them. This CDR3 has 10 residues. Germline V gene lookup returns CDR1 KGHDR and CDR2 SFDVKD. The CDR3 nucleotides are TGTGCCACCTCGCCAGAGCCCCAGCATTTT. Its translation is CATSPEPQHF.

The chain joins TRBV7-9 to TRBJ1-6; D is ambiguous. With 3 bases removed from V and 1 base from J, the gap between germline ends came to 10 bases. Per germline, CDR1 SEHNR and CDR2 FQNEAQ (reference sequence). This CDR3 contains 16 residues. CDR3 protein: CASSFYSASYNSPLHF. The CDR3 region has the DNA TGTGCCAGCAGCTTCTATTCCGCATCCTATAATTCACCCCTCCACTTT.

This rearrangement joins TRBV27 to TRBJ1-2, with D tentatively TRBD1 (6 bases). V gave up 5 bases and J gave up 3 bases, with 19 bases separating them. The CDR3 contains 16 residues. The germline CDR1 and CDR2 sequences are MNHEY and SMNVEV (reference sequence). The CDR3 spells CASSPPGGGDDYGYTF. For the CDR3, the DNA is TGTGCCAGCAGTCCCCCCGGGGGCGGCGACGACTATGGCTACACCTTC.

The chain has TRBV11-2 and TRBJ2-7; the match to TRBD2 covers 8 bases. The V gene end was trimmed by 5 bases and the J gene end by 2 bases; junction bases not matched to a gene: 8. Per germline, CDR1 SGHAT and CDR2 FQNNGV. The CDR3 is 15 residues long. The CDR3: CASSPTGGAPYEQYF. CDR3 in DNA: TGTGCCAGCAGCCCCACGGGGGGGGCCCCCTACGAGCAGTACTTC.

The chain carries TRBV27 and TRBJ1-5; D may be TRBD1 (6 bases). The CDR3 covers 14 residues. Germline V lookup: CDR1 MNHEY, CDR2 SMNVEV (reference sequence). V was clipped by 0 bases and J by 5 bases, with 8 bases between them. The CDR3: CASSLSRGYQPQHF. The CDR3 DNA sequence: TGTGCCAGCAGTTTATCCAGGGGATATCAGCCCCAGCATTTT.

The chain has TRBV5-5 and TRBJ1-1; D ambiguous. This CDR3 comprises 14 residues. Germline V gene sequence: CDR1 SGHKS, CDR2 YYEKEE (reference sequence). V was trimmed by 0 bases and J by 1 base, leaving 7 bases between them. For the CDR3, the DNA is TGTGCCAGCAGCTTGGTCGGGGAGAACACTGAAGCTTTCTTT. Translating gives CASSLVGENTEAFF.

This chain links TRBV20-1 with TRBJ2-1; D call uncertain. CDR1 is DFQATT and CDR2 is SNEGSKA in the germline V gene (reference sequence). There are 11 residues in the CDR3. Trimming took 6 bases from V and 9 from J, leaving 12 bases between them. The CDR3 here is CSAPLRREQFF. The CDR3, as DNA: TGCAGTGCCCCCCTCCGGCGTGAGCAGTTCTTC.

The rearrangement joins TRBV18 to TRBJ2-7; D perhaps matches TRBD1 (5 bases). The CDR3 consists of 13 residues. Trimming pared 6 bases from V and 6 bases from J, leaving 15 bases between. The V gene's germline CDR1 is KGHSH and CDR2 LQKENI. The CDR3, as DNA: TGTGCCAGCTCGGAGATACCCCAGGGCGAGCAGTACTTC. It codes for CASSEIPQGEQYF.

The V and J genes are TRBV27 and TRBJ1-3; D remains unclear. The CDR3 sequence is 15 residues long. Germline CDR1 and CDR2: MNHEY and SMNVEV (reference sequence). V was cut by 3 bases and J by 4 bases, with 13 bases left in between. DNA for the CDR3: TGTGCCAGCAGTTTCAATATCAAGGCCGGAAACACCATATATTTT. Amino acid sequence: CASSFNIKAGNTIYF.

The chain joins TRBV30 to TRBJ1-4, with D perhaps matching TRBD1 (6 bases). There are 15 residues in the CDR3. Trimming removed 3 bases at V and 7 bases at J, with 18 bases between. Germline-derived CDR1 and CDR2 are GTSNPN and SVGIG (reference sequence). The CDR3 DNA sequence: TGTGCCTGGAGAGGCCAGGGGTATTTGGGTGAAAAACTGTTTTTT. This translates into CAWRGQGYLGEKLFF. The variable domain in full, with the rest retrieved from reference TRBV30 and TRBJ1-4, is SQTIHQWPATLVQPVGSPLSLECTVEGTSNPNLYWYRQAAGRGLQLLFYSVGIGQISSEVPQNLSASRPQDRQFILSSKKLLLSDSGFYLCAWRGQGYLGEKLFFGSGTQLSVL.

The chain uses TRBV27 and TRBJ2-7; weak D call: TRBD2 (5 bases). The CDR3 sequence is 15 residues long. The V and J ends lost 1 base and 2 bases respectively, with 12 bases between them. Looked up from germline, CDR1 is MNHEY and CDR2 is SMNVEV (reference sequence). The chain's CDR3 is CASSLFRGSPYEQYF. CDR3 DNA sequence: TGTGCCAGCAGTTTATTTCGGGGTTCCCCCTACGAGCAGTACTTC.